Following are 15 T cell receptor beta chains from one sample sequenced in a study of post-analysis software for immune sequencing data. General study findings and limits: In patients, TRBV5-6, TRBV5-1 and TRBV20-1 belonged to five or six TRBV segments found more frequently than in controls.

These TCRs' antigens remain unknown. Carried by the TCR beta cDNA libraries were unique molecular identifiers. TCRdb called the PCR reads again in MiXCR, with one record for every CDR3 protein. The sample lists under 200,000 distinct CDR3 sequences, roughly 30% occurring once. The sample was blood. These receptors were collected from a girl under 18 with multiple sclerosis.

This clonotype was detected only a few times. J is TRBJ1-6 and V is TRBV5-1; D is possibly TRBD1 (6 bases). V shed 10 bases and J shed 7 bases, with 15 bases lying between them. Germline V gene lookup returns CDR1 SGHRS and CDR2 YFSETQ. This CDR3 comprises 13 residues. In DNA form, the CDR3 reads TGCGCCGGACGACAGGACTTAAATTCACCCCTCCACTTT. It translates to CAGRQDLNSPLHF.

The table lists this clonotype with a few counts. This chain uses TRBV12-3 or TRBV12-4 with TRBJ2-1; 9 positions match TRBD2. CDR3 length: 16 amino acids. V trimming: 6 bases; J trimming: 5 bases; junction bases outside the gene matches: 11. In DNA, the CDR3 is TGTGCCAGCAGCCGCTTAGCGGGAGTAGGGAACAATGAGCAGTTCTTC. Residues: CASSRLAGVGNNEQFF.

V is TRBV19 and J is TRBJ1-4; 12 nucleotides align to TRBD1. CDR1 and CDR2 from the germline V gene are LNHDA and SQIVND (reference sequence). The CDR3 sequence is 14 residues long. The ends lost 8 bases at V and 10 bases at J; junction bases unmatched: 8. The chain's CDR3 is CASRPGQGARKLFF. The CDR3 DNA reads TGTGCCAGTCGCCCGGGACAGGGGGCCAGAAAACTGTTTTTT.

This clonotype occurred many times. V and J are TRBV27 and TRBJ2-7; tentative D call: TRBD2 (6 bases). The CDR3 is made up of 15 amino acids. Trimming removed 4 bases from V and 3 bases from J, with 16 bases in between. Looked up from germline, CDR1 is MNHEY and CDR2 is SMNVEV (reference sequence). The CDR3 region has the DNA TGTGCCAGCAGTTCCAAGGGGAGGAGTCGCTACGAGCAGTACTTC. Protein: CASSSKGRSRYEQYF.

In this sample, this clonotype turned up a few times. This chain links TRBV5-1 with TRBJ2-1; D not resolved. Germline CDR1 and CDR2: SGHRS and YFSETQ. This CDR3 is built from 12 residues. The germline V and J ends were trimmed by 0 bases and 10 bases, with 8 bases remaining between them. This CDR3 reads CASSLGGMEQFF. As DNA, the CDR3 is TGCGCCAGCAGCTTGGGCGGTATGGAGCAGTTCTTC.

This clonotype appeared a few times. The chain uses TRBV5-1 and TRBJ2-7; perhaps TRBD1 as D (6 bases). Germline CDR1 and CDR2: SGHRS and YFSETQ. The CDR3 sequence is 14 residues long. Trimming cost V 1 base and J 0 bases, with 8 bases left between them. The CDR3 sequence is CASSLSGHSYEQYF. CDR3 bases: TGCGCCAGCAGCTTGTCGGGACACTCCTACGAGCAGTACTTC.

This clonotype came up many times. The chain combines TRBV3-1 with TRBJ2-7, with D unclear. V was trimmed by 4 bases and J by 0 bases, leaving 10 bases between them. CDR3 length: 14 residues. Germline assignment: CDR1 LGHDT and CDR2 YNNKEL (reference sequence). The CDR3: CASSLGQSSYEQYF. The CDR3 coding sequence is TGTGCCAGCAGCCTCGGGCAGAGCTCCTACGAGCAGTACTTC.

The sample holds a few counts of this clonotype. The chain joins TRBV21-1 to TRBJ2-4. TRBV21-1 is labeled a pseudogene. This CDR3 is 15 amino acids long. CDR3 DNA sequence: TGTGCCAGCAGCAAATGGGATAGAGCCAAAAACATTCAGTACTTC. It is translated as CASSKWDRAKNIQYF.

This clonotype was seen a handful of times. The chain employs TRBV4-1 and TRBJ2-3, with 8 positions matching TRBD1. V lost 0 bases to trimming and J lost 4 bases; unmatched junction nucleotides: 6. CDR1 MGHRA and CDR2 YSYEKL come from the germline V gene. The CDR3 is 16 amino acids. CDR3 loop: CASSQESSRGPDTQYF. The DNA of the CDR3 is TGCGCCAGCAGCCAAGAATCTAGCAGGGGGCCAGATACGCAGTATTTT.

The chain carries TRBV6-5 and TRBJ1-2; D may be TRBD1 (5 bases). Germline V gene data show CDR1 as MNHEY and CDR2 as SVGAGI. V lost 0 bases and J lost 5, with 16 bases in between. The CDR3 covers 16 residues. The CDR3 sequence is CASSYSNQGPLYGYTF. The CDR3 DNA is TGTGCCAGCAGTTACTCGAATCAGGGCCCCCTTTATGGCTACACCTTC.

The chain couples TRBV5-1 to TRBJ1-1; the match to TRBD1 covers 8 bases. This CDR3 is built from 17 residues. Germline CDR1 and CDR2: SGHRS and YFSETQ. V lost 0 bases and J lost 5; bases outside the gene matches: 12. CDR3 sequence reads: CASSLVTLGQEGTEAFF. CDR3 bases: TGCGCCAGCAGCTTGGTCACCTTGGGACAGGAAGGAACTGAAGCTTTCTTT.

The chain couples TRBV6-5 to TRBJ1-5; D unclear. Between the trimmed V and J ends, which lost 4 bases and 1 base, there was a span of 8 bases. From germline, CDR1 is MNHEY and CDR2 SVGAGI. The CDR3 contains 14 residues. The DNA of the CDR3 is TGTGCCAGCAGTTCACAGAGGAGCAATCAGCCCCAGCATTTT. Translating gives CASSSQRSNQPQHF.

In this sample, this clonotype turned up many times. The chain joins TRBV24-1 to TRBJ2-3; D perhaps matches TRBD1 (6 bases). Per germline, CDR1 KGHDR and CDR2 SFDVKD. CDR3 size: 14 residues. With 4 bases removed from V and 1 base from J, the gap between germline ends came to 8 bases. The CDR3 loop is CATSEAGGTDTQYF. The DNA for the CDR3 is TGTGCCACCAGTGAGGCAGGGGGCACAGATACGCAGTATTTT.

The chain uses TRBV6-5 and TRBJ2-2, with TRBD2 matching 7 bases. This CDR3 has 16 residues. V gave up 4 bases and J gave up 0 bases; unmatched junction bases: 5. CDR1 and CDR2 (germline): MNHEY, SVGAGI. This chain's CDR3 is CASSSTGGPNTGELFF. The CDR3 DNA follows: TGTGCCAGCAGTTCCACGGGGGGACCGAACACCGGGGAGCTGTTTTTT.

This clonotype appeared once. The rearrangement uses TRBV18 and TRBJ2-7; D remains ambiguous. The V end was cut by 2 bases, the J end by 0 bases, with 14 bases between. Per the germline V gene, CDR1 is KGHSH and CDR2 is LQKENI. The CDR3 covers 16 residues. CDR3 DNA sequence: TGTGCCAGCTCACCATTCCCCGAATCAAGCTCCTACGAGCAGTACTTC. It translates to CASSPFPESSSYEQYF.